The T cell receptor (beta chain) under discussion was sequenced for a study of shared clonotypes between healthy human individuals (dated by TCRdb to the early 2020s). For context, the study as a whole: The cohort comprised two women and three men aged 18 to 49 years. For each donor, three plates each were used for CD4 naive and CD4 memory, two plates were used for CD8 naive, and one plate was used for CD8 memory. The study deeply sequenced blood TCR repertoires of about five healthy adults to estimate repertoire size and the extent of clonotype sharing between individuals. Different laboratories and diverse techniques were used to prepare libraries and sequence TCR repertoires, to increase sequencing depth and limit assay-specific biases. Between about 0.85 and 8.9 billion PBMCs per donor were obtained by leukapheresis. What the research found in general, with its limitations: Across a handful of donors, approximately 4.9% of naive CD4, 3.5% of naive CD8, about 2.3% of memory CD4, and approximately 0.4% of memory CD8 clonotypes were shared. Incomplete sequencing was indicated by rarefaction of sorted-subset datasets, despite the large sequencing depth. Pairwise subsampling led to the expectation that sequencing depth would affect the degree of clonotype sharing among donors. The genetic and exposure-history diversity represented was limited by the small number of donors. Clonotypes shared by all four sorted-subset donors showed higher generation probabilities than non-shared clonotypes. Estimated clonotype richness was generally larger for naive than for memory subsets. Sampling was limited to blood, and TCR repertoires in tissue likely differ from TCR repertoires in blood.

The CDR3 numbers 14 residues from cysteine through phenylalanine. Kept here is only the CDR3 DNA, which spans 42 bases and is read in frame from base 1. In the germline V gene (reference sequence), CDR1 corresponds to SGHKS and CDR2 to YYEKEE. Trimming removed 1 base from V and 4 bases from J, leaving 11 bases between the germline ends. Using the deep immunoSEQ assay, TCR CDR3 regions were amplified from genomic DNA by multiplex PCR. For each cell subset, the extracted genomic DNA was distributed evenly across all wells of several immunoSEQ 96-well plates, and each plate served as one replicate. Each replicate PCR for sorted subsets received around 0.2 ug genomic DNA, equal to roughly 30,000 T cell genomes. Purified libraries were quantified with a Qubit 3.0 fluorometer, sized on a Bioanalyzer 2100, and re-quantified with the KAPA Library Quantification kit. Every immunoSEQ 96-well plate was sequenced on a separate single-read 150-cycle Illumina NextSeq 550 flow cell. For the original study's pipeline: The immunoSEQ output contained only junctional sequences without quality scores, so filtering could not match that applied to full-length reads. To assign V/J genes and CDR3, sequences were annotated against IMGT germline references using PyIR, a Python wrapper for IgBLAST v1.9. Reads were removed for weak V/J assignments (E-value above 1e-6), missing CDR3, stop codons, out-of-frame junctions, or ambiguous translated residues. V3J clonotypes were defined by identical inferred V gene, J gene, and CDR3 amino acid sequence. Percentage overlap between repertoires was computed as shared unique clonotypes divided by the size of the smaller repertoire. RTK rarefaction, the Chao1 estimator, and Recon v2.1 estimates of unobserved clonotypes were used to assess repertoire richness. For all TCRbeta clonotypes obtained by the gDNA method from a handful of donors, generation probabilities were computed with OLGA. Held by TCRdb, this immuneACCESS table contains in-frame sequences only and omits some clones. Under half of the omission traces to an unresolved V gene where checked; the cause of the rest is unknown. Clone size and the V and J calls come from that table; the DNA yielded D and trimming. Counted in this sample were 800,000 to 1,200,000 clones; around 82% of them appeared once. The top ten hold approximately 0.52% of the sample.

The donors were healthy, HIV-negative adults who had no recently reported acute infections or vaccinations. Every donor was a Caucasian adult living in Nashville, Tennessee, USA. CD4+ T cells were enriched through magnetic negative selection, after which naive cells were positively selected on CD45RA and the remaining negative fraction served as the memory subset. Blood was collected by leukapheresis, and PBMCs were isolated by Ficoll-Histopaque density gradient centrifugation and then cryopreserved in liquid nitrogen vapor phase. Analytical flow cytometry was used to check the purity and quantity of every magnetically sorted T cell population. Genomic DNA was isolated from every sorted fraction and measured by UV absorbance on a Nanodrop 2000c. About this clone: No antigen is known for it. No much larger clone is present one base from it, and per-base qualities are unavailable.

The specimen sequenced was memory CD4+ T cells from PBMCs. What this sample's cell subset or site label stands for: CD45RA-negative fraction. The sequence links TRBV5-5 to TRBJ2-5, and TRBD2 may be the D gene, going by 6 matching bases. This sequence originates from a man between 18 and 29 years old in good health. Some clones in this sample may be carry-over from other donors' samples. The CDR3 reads CASSLFRRGETQYF. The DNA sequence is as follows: TGTGCCAGCAGCTTGTTTCGGAGGGGAGAGACCCAGTACTTC.